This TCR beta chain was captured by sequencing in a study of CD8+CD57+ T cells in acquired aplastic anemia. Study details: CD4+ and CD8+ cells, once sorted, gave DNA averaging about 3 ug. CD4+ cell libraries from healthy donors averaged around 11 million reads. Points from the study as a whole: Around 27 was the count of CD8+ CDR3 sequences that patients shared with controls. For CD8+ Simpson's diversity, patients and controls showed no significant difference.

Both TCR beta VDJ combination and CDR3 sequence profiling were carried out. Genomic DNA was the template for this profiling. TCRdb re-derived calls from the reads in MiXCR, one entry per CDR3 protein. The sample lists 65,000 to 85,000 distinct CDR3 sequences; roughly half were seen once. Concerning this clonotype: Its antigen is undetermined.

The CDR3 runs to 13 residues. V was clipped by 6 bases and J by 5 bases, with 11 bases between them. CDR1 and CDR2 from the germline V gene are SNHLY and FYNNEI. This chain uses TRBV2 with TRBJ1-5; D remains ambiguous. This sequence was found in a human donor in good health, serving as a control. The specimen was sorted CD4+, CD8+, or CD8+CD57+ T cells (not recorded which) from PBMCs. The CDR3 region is CASSPYNDQPQHF. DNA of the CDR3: TGTGCCAGCAGCCCCTACAATGATCAGCCCCAGCATTTT.